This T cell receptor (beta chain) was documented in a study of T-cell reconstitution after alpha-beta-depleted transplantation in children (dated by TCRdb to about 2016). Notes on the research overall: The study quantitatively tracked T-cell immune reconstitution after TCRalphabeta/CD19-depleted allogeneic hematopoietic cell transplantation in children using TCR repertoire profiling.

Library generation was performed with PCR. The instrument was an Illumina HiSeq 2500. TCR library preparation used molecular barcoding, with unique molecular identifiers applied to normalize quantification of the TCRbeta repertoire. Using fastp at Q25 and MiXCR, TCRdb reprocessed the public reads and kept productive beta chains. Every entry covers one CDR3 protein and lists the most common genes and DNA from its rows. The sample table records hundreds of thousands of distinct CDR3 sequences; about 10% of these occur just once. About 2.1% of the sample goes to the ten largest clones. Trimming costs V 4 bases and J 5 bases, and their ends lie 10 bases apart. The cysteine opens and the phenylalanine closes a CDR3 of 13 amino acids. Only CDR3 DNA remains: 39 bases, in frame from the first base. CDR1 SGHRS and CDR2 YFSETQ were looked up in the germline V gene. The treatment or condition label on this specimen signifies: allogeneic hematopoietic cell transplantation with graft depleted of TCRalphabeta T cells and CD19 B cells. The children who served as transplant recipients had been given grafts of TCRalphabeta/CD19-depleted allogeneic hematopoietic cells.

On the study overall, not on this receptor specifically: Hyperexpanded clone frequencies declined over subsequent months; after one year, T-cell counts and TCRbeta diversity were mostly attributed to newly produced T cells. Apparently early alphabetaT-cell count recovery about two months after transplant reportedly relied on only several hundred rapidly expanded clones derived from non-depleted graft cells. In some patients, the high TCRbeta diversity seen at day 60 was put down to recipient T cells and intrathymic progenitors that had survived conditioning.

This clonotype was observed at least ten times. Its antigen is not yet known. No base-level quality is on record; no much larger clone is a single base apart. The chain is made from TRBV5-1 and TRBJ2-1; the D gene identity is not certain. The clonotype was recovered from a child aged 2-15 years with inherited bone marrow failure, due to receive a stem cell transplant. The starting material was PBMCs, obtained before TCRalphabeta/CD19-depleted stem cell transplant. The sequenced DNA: TGCGCCAGCAGCCCCGACCGAGACAATGAGCAGTTCTTC. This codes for CASSPDRDNEQFF.